The 25 T cell receptor beta chains presented below share a single source sample, sequenced in a study of T cells in Graves' hyperthyroidism and ophthalmopathy. Amplification of TCR beta CDR3 regions used RNA as the template. The TCR CDR3 was amplified in a first-round RT-PCR using the HTBI primer set. MiXCR, applied by TCRdb to the multiplex PCR reads, yields one record per CDR3 protein. The sample lists around 520,000 distinct CDR3 sequences; approximately 25% were seen once. Sequencing was done on a sample of blood. These receptors came from a woman in her twenties or thirties with Graves' ophthalmopathy.

In this sample, this clonotype turned up a few times. CDR3 sequence: CASSFDGGQPQHF. DNA for the CDR3: TGTGCCAGCAGTTTTGACGGTGGTCAGCCCCAGCATTTT. V gene TRBV27 combines with J gene TRBJ1-5; no clear D gene. The V gene's germline CDR1 is MNHEY and CDR2 SMNVEV (reference sequence). The CDR3 runs 13 residues. The ends were cut back, 3 bases at V and 6 bases at J, with 9 bases in the middle.

This clonotype was counted at least ten times. The V and J genes are TRBV12-3 or TRBV12-4 and TRBJ2-7; possibly TRBD1 for D (6 bases). The CDR3 has 14 amino acids. The V and J ends lost 6 bases and 2 bases respectively, with 14 bases between them. The DNA of the CDR3 is TGTGCCAGCAGCCACCGGGACATCACCTACGAGCAGTACTTC. Its protein product is CASSHRDITYEQYF.

This clonotype was detected many times. The chain uses TRBV6-1 and TRBJ2-1, with 7 bases fitting TRBD2. The germline V gene encodes CDR1 MNHNS and CDR2 SASEGT. V gave up 6 bases and J gave up 3 bases; unmatched junction bases: 8. This CDR3 region has 15 residues. The CDR3 DNA reads as TGTGCCAGCAGAACTAGCGCCCCACTCTACAATGAGCAGTTCTTC. Amino acid sequence: CASRTSAPLYNEQFF.

The rearrangement links TRBV12-3 or TRBV12-4 to TRBJ1-1, with D hard to call. Trimming removed 3 bases from V and 0 bases from J, with 11 bases in between. The CDR3 runs 15 residues. As DNA, the CDR3 is TGTGCCAGCAGTTTTCGGAATCTTATGAACACTGAAGCTTTCTTT. The encoded protein is CASSFRNLMNTEAFF.

The CDR3 nucleotides are TGTGCCAGCAGCTTAGGGCCCGTACCAAGCCACGAGCAGTACTTC. Translation: CASSLGPVPSHEQYF. This chain links TRBV13 with TRBJ2-7, with D uncertain. This CDR3 contains 15 residues. Germline V CDR1 and CDR2: PRHDT, FYEKMQ (reference sequence). The V end lost 0 bases, the J end lost 5 bases, and 14 bases lay between the germline ends.

At least ten counts were recorded for this clonotype. V gene TRBV27 combines with J gene TRBJ1-1; D is undetermined. The CDR3 covers 11 residues. Trimming took off 6 bases at V and 1 base at J, with 3 bases between the two ends. The germline V gene encodes CDR1 MNHEY and CDR2 SMNVEV (reference sequence). The CDR3 loop reads CASRKNTEAFF. CDR3 in DNA: TGTGCCAGCAGAAAGAACACTGAAGCTTTCTTT.

The chain links TRBV30 to TRBJ1-5; unclear D gene. The CDR3 loop spans 15 amino acids. Per the germline V gene, CDR1 is GTSNPN and CDR2 is SVGIG (reference sequence). V lost 0 bases to trimming and J lost 1 base, with 10 bases between them. Written as DNA, the CDR3 is TGTGCCTGGAGTGTAACCCACGGGAGCAATCAGCCCCAGCATTTT. Its translation is CAWSVTHGSNQPQHF. Looking up the rest from reference TRBV30 and TRBJ1-5 gives the full variable domain: SQTIHQWPATLVQPVGSPLSLECTVEGTSNPNLYWYRQAAGRGLQLLFYSVGIGQISSEVPQNLSASRPQDRQFILSSKKLLLSDSGFYLCAWSVTHGSNQPQHFGDGTRLSIL.

This chain uses TRBV6-1 with TRBJ1-1; 11 bases are a match to TRBD1. V was pared by 6 bases and J by 4 bases, with 7 bases of the junction left unmatched. The CDR3 runs to 15 residues. The germline V gene has CDR1 MNHNS and CDR2 SASEGT. In nucleotides, the CDR3 is TGTGCCAGCAGGAACGGACAGGGGGCTGGCACTGAAGCTTTCTTT. Translating it yields CASRNGQGAGTEAFF.

This clonotype was recorded many times. The V call is TRBV7-6, the J call TRBJ1-1; D is undetermined. CDR3 length: 12 amino acids. V was clipped by 5 bases and J by 5 bases, with 9 bases between them. Germline CDR1 SGHVS, CDR2 FNYEAQ. The DNA of the CDR3 is TGTGCCAGCAGCCGGGATTTGACTGAAGCTTTCTTT. It specifies CASSRDLTEAFF.

The V gene is TRBV7-9, the J gene TRBJ2-5; 8 nucleotides line up with TRBD2. J gave up 2 bases and V 1 base, and 6 bases lay outside the gene matches. The CDR3 is 16 residues long. CDR1 and CDR2 from the germline V gene are SEHNR and FQNEAQ (reference sequence). CDR3 in DNA: TGTGCCAGCAGCTTAGGACTAGCGCTCGAGCAAGAGACCCAGTACTTC. It specifies CASSLGLALEQETQYF.

There are many counts of this clonotype. The rearrangement links TRBV5-1 to TRBJ2-5; D not certain. This CDR3 contains 14 residues. Trimming took 0 bases from V and 5 from J, leaving 11 bases between them. CDR1 and CDR2 (germline): SGHRS, YFSETQ. The CDR3 is CASSLGSRHETQYF. DNA for the CDR3: TGCGCCAGCAGCTTGGGGTCCCGGCACGAGACCCAGTACTTC.

In this sample, this clonotype turned up a few times. The chain couples TRBV6-1 to TRBJ2-5; D possibly matches TRBD1 or TRBD2 (5 bases each). The V end lost 1 base, the J end lost 8 bases, and 14 bases lay between the germline ends. The CDR3 totals 14 residues. Germline CDR1 MNHNS, CDR2 SASEGT. The CDR3 is CASSEEGDVGTQYF. CDR3 nucleotide sequence: TGTGCCAGCAGTGAAGAAGGGGACGTGGGTACCCAGTACTTC.

This clonotype was detected ten times or more. The chain recombines TRBV6-2 or TRBV6-3 with TRBJ1-5; D unclear. CDR3 length: 16 amino acids. Trimming left V 4 bases short and J 3 bases short, with 16 bases between. Germline V gene lookup returns CDR1 MNHEY and CDR2 SVGEGT. CDR3 protein: CASSLPLERSNQPQHF. CDR3 nucleotide sequence: TGTGCCAGCAGTTTGCCATTGGAGAGATCCAATCAGCCCCAGCATTTT.

This rearrangement joins TRBV24-1 to TRBJ2-3, with D maybe TRBD1 (6 bases). This CDR3 is 14 amino acids long. Germline lookup yields CDR1 KGHDR and CDR2 SFDVKD. Trimming cost V 6 bases and J 5 bases, with 14 bases left between them. The DNA of the CDR3 is TGTGCCACCAGTCCACGGACAGCAGTAGATACGCAGTATTTT. Its translation is CATSPRTAVDTQYF.

This clonotype was counted between two and nine times. The DNA for the CDR3 is TGTGCCAGCAGCGTAGCTGCGGAGGAAGCATACGAGCAGTACTTC. The encoded protein is CASSVAAEEAYEQYF. This chain joins TRBV9 and TRBJ2-7, with a possible D match to TRBD2 (5 bases). The CDR3 totals 15 residues. CDR1 SGDLS and CDR2 YYNGEE come from the germline V gene. V shed 0 bases and J shed 4 bases, with 14 bases lying between them.

This clonotype was picked up many times. The junction does not match germline at one end; this may be a read error. The V call is TRBV7-7, the J call TRBJ1-2; 7 nucleotides agree with TRBD1. This CDR3 region has 15 residues. Germline V gene data show CDR1 as SSHAT and CDR2 as FNYEAQ (reference sequence). The CDR3 DNA follows: TGTGCTAGCAGCTTAAATTTCGGACAGGCATGTGGCTACACCTTC. It specifies CASSLNFGQACGYTF.

Many counts were recorded for this clonotype. The chain joins TRBV6-1 to TRBJ1-5, with 11 nucleotides matching TRBD1. V shed 5 bases and J 2 bases; nucleotides not matched to a gene: 5. CDR3 length: 16 residues. The V gene's germline CDR1 is MNHNS and CDR2 SASEGT. CDR3 nucleotide sequence: TGTGCCAGCAGTCTCGGACAGGGGGCAGGCAATCAGCCCCAGCATTTT. Translating gives CASSLGQGAGNQPQHF.

This clonotype was recorded many times. The chain uses TRBV27 and TRBJ1-5, with a possible D match to TRBD1 (6 bases). The CDR3 loop spans 14 amino acids. Trimming left V 1 base short and J 5 bases short, with 9 bases between. The germline V gene has CDR1 MNHEY and CDR2 SMNVEV (reference sequence). The CDR3 coding sequence is TGTGCCAGCAGTTTATGGGGGGCCGATCAGCCCCAGCATTTT. Its protein is CASSLWGADQPQHF.

There are a few counts of this clonotype. This chain connects TRBV5-1 to TRBJ2-7; TRBD2 agrees at 10 bases. CDR1 is SGHRS, CDR2 YFSETQ, per germline. The CDR3 loop spans 16 amino acids. Trimming cost V 4 bases and J 6 bases; bases outside gene matches: 13. CDR3 sequence: CASSTLTGTSATEQYF. CDR3 DNA: TGCGCCAGCAGCACCCTAACCGGGACTAGCGCCACCGAGCAGTACTTC.

This clonotype was picked up many times. The chain recombines TRBV5-1 with TRBJ1-1; D unclear. Per germline, CDR1 SGHRS and CDR2 YFSETQ. The CDR3 extends over 13 amino acids. Trimming took 4 bases from V and 3 from J, leaving 10 bases between them. For the CDR3, the DNA is TGCGCCAGCAGCCAGGACGCCTACACTGAAGCTTTCTTT. Translating it yields CASSQDAYTEAFF.

There are many counts of this clonotype. The CDR3 region has the DNA TGCAGTGCTAGAGGCGGAGACTACGAGCAGTACTTC. Its translation: CSARGGDYEQYF. The gene calls are TRBV20-1 and TRBJ2-7; D not resolved. This CDR3 contains 12 residues. Germline CDR1 and CDR2: DFQATT and SNEGSKA (reference sequence). V was clipped by 1 base and J by 3 bases, with 7 bases between them.

This clonotype has at least ten counts. V is TRBV14 and J is TRBJ2-5; D assignment may be TRBD1 or TRBD2 (6 bases each). Looked up from germline, CDR1 is SGHDN and CDR2 is FVKESK. Trimming removed 3 bases at V and 5 bases at J, with 13 bases between. The CDR3 totals 14 residues. The CDR3 is CASSHLQGGETQYF. The CDR3 DNA follows: TGTGCCAGCAGCCACCTACAGGGAGGCGAGACCCAGTACTTC.

This clonotype was counted at least ten times. J is TRBJ1-2 and V is TRBV30, with D possibly TRBD1 on 6 matching bases. This CDR3 has 11 residues. CDR1 is GTSNPN and CDR2 is SVGIG in the germline V gene (reference sequence). V was shortened by 8 bases and J by 6 bases, with 13 bases between the two germline ends. The CDR3 DNA reads as TGTGCCCGGGACACCTCCCATGGCTACACCTTC. Translating it yields CARDTSHGYTF.

The sample holds many counts of this clonotype. The CDR3 protein is CASSLTIGDRQETQYF. Written as DNA, the CDR3 is TGTGCCAGCAGCTTAACTATCGGGGACAGGCAAGAGACCCAGTACTTC. The rearrangement uses TRBV11-2 and TRBJ2-5, with 8 bases that match TRBD1. V shed 2 bases and J 2 bases; nucleotides not matched to a gene: 7. This CDR3 has 16 amino acids. CDR1 and CDR2 (germline): SGHAT, FQNNGV.

The sample holds many counts of this clonotype. V usage is TRBV11-3 and J usage is TRBJ1-2; 7 nucleotides match TRBD1. The CDR3 spans 14 residues. V shed 1 base and J 6 bases; nucleotides not matched to a gene: 5. The germline gives CDR1 SGHNT, CDR2 YENEEA. The CDR3 nucleotides read TGTGCCAGCAGCTTAGCAGGGGGGGCGGATGGCTACACCTTC. Translating it yields CASSLAGGADGYTF.